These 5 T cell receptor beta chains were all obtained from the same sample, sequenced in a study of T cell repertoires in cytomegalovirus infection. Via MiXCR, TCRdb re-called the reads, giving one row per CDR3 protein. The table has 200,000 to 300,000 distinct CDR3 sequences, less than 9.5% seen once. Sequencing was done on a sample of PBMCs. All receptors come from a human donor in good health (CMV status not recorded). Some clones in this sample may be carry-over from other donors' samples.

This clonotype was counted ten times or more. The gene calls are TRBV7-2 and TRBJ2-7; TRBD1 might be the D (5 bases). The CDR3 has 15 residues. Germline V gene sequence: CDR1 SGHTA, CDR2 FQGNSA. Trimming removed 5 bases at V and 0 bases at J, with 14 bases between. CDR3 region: CASSPSGLSSYEQYF. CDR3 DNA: TGTGCCAGCAGCCCCTCAGGGTTGAGCTCCTACGAGCAGTACTTC.

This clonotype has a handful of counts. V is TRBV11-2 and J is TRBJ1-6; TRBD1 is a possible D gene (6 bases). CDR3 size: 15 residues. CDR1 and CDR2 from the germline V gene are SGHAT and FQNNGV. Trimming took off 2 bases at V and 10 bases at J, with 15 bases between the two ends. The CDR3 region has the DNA TGTGCCAGCAGCTTAATTGGGGGGGCCGGCTCACCCCTCCACTTT. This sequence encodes CASSLIGGAGSPLHF. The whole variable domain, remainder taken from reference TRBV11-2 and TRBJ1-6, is EAGVAQSPRYKIIEKRQSVAFWCNPISGHATLYWYQQILGQGPKLLIQFQNNGVVDDSQLPKDRFSAERLKGVDSTLKIQPAKLEDSAVYLCASSLIGGAGSPLHFGNGTRLTVT.

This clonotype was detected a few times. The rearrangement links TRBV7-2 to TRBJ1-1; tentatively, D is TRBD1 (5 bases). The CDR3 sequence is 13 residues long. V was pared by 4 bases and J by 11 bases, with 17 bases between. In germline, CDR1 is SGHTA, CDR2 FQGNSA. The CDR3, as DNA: TGTGCCAGCAGCTCCGGACCAGGGCGAATGGCTTTCTTT. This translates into CASSSGPGRMAFF.

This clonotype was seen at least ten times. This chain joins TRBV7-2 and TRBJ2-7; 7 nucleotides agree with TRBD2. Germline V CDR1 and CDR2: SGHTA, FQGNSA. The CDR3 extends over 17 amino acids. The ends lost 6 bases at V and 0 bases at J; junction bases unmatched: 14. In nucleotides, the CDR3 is TGTGCCAGCAGACCCTCGGGCGGGAGCGGTCGCTCCTACGAGCAGTACTTC. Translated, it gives CASRPSGGSGRSYEQYF.

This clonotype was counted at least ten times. The CDR3 sequence: CSVARPSSYNEQFF. DNA of the CDR3: TGCAGCGTTGCCAGGCCGAGCTCCTACAATGAGCAGTTCTTC. V usage is TRBV29-1 and J usage is TRBJ2-1, with unresolved D. The V end lost 4 bases, the J end lost 0 bases, and 10 bases lay between the germline ends. Germline V gene data show CDR1 as SQVTM and CDR2 as ANQGSEA. This CDR3 contains 14 residues.